The clone carrying this T cell receptor beta chain was seen ten or more times. The sample is drawn from a study of T cells in Graves' hyperthyroidism and ophthalmopathy. Looked up from germline, CDR1 is MNHEY and CDR2 is SVGEGT. Trimming took off 0 bases at V and 2 bases at J, with 10 bases between the two ends. The CDR3 loop spans 15 amino acids. RNA transcripts provided the source from which TCR beta CDR3 regions were amplified. HTBI primers were employed in a first-round RT-PCR of the TCR CDR3. In TCRdb, the multiplex PCR reads were re-called with MiXCR into one record per CDR3 protein. Here the sample spans hundreds of thousands of distinct CDR3 sequences, around 14% being singletons.

The sequencing sample was made of blood. This TCR was recovered from a woman aged 18 to 35 with Graves' hyperthyroidism. The chain joins TRBV6-2 or TRBV6-3 to TRBJ1-2; D is unclear. The CDR3 is CASSYSGDANYGYTF. Written as DNA, the CDR3 is TGTGCCAGCAGTTACTCGGGCGACGCGAACTATGGCTACACCTTC.